This TCR beta chain is from a study of molecular identifiers for immune sequencing clone quantification. Study-wide background: Four of five splits of RNA from approximately 22,000 or 94,000 naive CD8 cells were sequenced in replicates. Study-wide results and limits: Barcode sharing among identical TCR molecules could make large clones appear smaller.

TCRdb analysed the PCR reads with MiXCR anew, one entry per CDR3 protein. Of around 480,000 distinct CDR3 sequences listed, around 23% are singletons. This clonotype has a count of ten or more. Its antigen is currently unknown. It was from 20,000 to 1,000,000 sorted cells, with 10%, 30% or 50% RNA, that naive CD8 libraries came. In the sort, naive CD8 T cells were defined as CD8+CD4-CCR7+CD45RA+. Sequences were obtained from naive CD8+ T cells from blood, with Jurkat cell RNA spiked in. The subset is: FACS-sorted CD8+CD4-CCR7+CD45RA+ naive T cells. This clonotype was obtained from a human donor in good health. Some libraries in this study had Jurkat cell RNA spiked in.

CDR3 sequence reads: CATLGLTGELFF. The DNA for the CDR3 is TGTGCCACCCTAGGATTAACCGGGGAGCTGTTTTTT. The chain has TRBV12-3 or TRBV12-4 and TRBJ2-2, with D unresolved. This CDR3 spans 12 amino acids. Trimming took off 10 bases at V and 5 bases at J, with 11 bases between the two ends.